Below are 3 T cell receptor beta chains sequenced from a single sample in a study of spatial heterogeneity in lung cancer. TCRdb re-analysed the 5' RACE reads in MiXCR, keeping a single row per CDR3 protein. The table shows 5,000 to 6,000 distinct CDR3 sequences, with more than 20% occurring only once. Study-wide points: Mutation counts in tumors were tracked by counts of expanded intratumoral alpha and beta TCRs.

The time point is: sample taken at primary tumor resection. These receptors have no known antigen. The sequencing used lung tumor tissue, collected at surgery. The receptors originated from a male donor with early-stage non-small cell lung cancer.

This clonotype is judged medium-sized. J is TRBJ2-6 and V is TRBV20-1, with a weak D call TRBD1 (5 bases). This CDR3 region has 15 residues. V lost 1 base and J 0 bases, leaving 7 bases between the germline ends. Germline-derived CDR1 and CDR2 are DFQATT and SNEGSKA (reference sequence). The CDR3 DNA reads TGCAGTGCTAGAGCAGGGATCTCTGGGGCCAACGTCCTGACTTTC. This sequence encodes CSARAGISGANVLTF.

The chain joins TRBV2 to TRBJ2-7, with 8 bases identical to TRBD2. Germline V gives CDR1 SNHLY, CDR2 FYNNEI. The CDR3 spans 15 residues. After removal of 6 bases from V and 0 bases from J, the junction contained 7 bases not matched to a gene. The CDR3 spells CASRELAASSYEQYF. The CDR3 nucleotides are TGTGCCAGCAGGGAACTAGCGGCAAGCTCCTACGAGCAGTACTTC.

This clonotype appeared many times. This chain links TRBV14 with TRBJ2-3, with 7 bases lining up with TRBD1. The V gene end was trimmed by 5 bases and the J gene end by 4 bases; junction bases not matched to a gene: 6. Germline V CDR1 and CDR2: SGHDN, FVKESK. This CDR3 is 14 amino acids long. CDR3 sequence: CASSTRQGSDTQYF. CDR3 DNA sequence: TGTGCCAGCAGCACCCGACAGGGATCAGATACGCAGTATTTT.